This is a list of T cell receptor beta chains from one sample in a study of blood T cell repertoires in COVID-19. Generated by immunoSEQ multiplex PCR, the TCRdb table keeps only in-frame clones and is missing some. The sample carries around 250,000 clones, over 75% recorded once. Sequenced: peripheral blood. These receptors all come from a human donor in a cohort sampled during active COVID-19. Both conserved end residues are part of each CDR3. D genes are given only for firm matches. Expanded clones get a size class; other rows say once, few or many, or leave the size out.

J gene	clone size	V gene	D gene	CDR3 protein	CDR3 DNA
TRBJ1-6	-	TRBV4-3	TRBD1	CASSQGQGGSPLHF	TGCGCCAGCAGCCAAGGACAGGGGGGATCACCCCTCCACTTT
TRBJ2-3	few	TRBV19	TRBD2	CASSREATDTQYF	TGTGCCAGTAGTCGGGAGGCCACAGATACGCAGTATTTT
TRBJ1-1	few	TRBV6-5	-	CASSYSAGMNTEAFF	TGTGCCAGCAGTTACTCGGCAGGAATGAACACTGAAGCTTTCTTT
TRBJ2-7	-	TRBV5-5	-	CASSSRQGFAYEQYF	TGTGCCAGCAGCTCCAGGCAGGGGTTTGCCTACGAGCAGTACTTC
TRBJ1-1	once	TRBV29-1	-	CSVTENTEAFF	TGCAGCGTTACAGAGAACACTGAAGCTTTCTTT
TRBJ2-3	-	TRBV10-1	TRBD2	CASSEGRISGPSTDTQYF	TGCGCCAGCAGTGAGGGACGGATTAGCGGGCCTAGCACAGATACGCAGTATTTT
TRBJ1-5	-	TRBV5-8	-	CASRTTALPYSNQPQHF	TGTGCCAGCCGAACGACAGCGCTTCCTTATAGCAATCAGCCCCAGCATTTT
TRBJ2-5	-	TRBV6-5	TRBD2	CASSYKRGRPQYF	TGTGCCAGCAGTTACAAGCGGGGGAGGCCCCAGTACTTC
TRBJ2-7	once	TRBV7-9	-	CASSFGGVRSYEQYF	TGTGCCAGCAGCTTCGGTGGTGTTCGCTCCTACGAGCAGTACTTC
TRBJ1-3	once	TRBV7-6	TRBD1	CASSPHPTGIGSGNTIYF	TGTGCCAGCAGCCCGCACCCGACAGGGATCGGCTCTGGAAACACCATATATTTT
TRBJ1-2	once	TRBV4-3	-	CASSQDYAGYGYTF	TGCGCCAGCAGCCAAGATTACGCGGGCTATGGCTACACCTTC
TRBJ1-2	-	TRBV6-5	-	CASSLQGNYGYTF	TGTGCCAGCTCCCTCCAGGGGAACTATGGCTACACCTTC
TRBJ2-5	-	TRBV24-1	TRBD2	CATSDPVRGGETQYF	TGTGCCACCAGTGATCCCGTGCGGGGGGGGGAGACCCAGTACTTC
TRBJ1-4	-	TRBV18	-	CASSATATNEKLFF	TGTGCCAGCTCAGCAACAGCAACTAATGAAAAACTGTTTTTT
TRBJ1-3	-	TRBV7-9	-	CASSLSVSGNTIYF	TGTGCCAGCAGCTTGTCGGTCTCTGGAAACACCATATATTTT
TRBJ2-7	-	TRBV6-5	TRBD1	CASRTGALTYEQYF	TGTGCCAGCAGGACAGGGGCCCTTACCTACGAGCAGTACTTC